Listed below are T cell receptor beta chains from one sample, sequenced in a study of T cell responses to AZD1222 COVID-19 vaccine. Data came from immunoSEQ multiplex PCR; TCRdb stores just in-frame clones and leaves some out. The sample contains over 25,000 clones, about 90% of which appear only once. The sequencing here drew on peripheral blood, taken 28 days after the second AZD1222 dose. Receptors originate from an adult who received the AZD1222 COVID-19 vaccine. Both conserved end residues are part of each CDR3. A D gene is named only where the DNA matches it firmly. Clone sizes are given selectively: once, few, many, or a class where the clone is expanded.

CDR3 | DNA | D | size | J | V
CAWSGSSGPTQYF | TGTGCCTGGAGTGGTTCTAGCGGGCCTACGCAGTATTTT | TRBD2 | - | TRBJ2-3 | TRBV30
CASSSGTDTQYF | TGCGCCAGCAGCAGCGGTACAGATACGCAGTATTTT | - | - | TRBJ2-3 | TRBV5-1
CASSLLYPTYNEQFF | TGTGCCAGCAGTTTGCTTTACCCGACCTACAATGAGCAGTTCTTC | - | - | TRBJ2-1 | TRBV28
CAWRRQGEKLFF | TGTGCCTGGAGGCGACAGGGAGAAAAACTGTTTTTT | TRBD1 | - | TRBJ1-4 | TRBV30
CASSPFPGGGEKLFF | TGTGCCAGCAGTCCCTTTCCAGGGGGAGGTGAAAAACTGTTTTTT | TRBD1 | - | TRBJ1-4 | TRBV27
CASTLHPIDRGGDNEQFF | TGTGCCAGCACCCTCCACCCGATCGACAGGGGAGGGGACAATGAGCAGTTCTTC | - | - | TRBJ2-1 | TRBV7-3
CASSQGARLGGYTF | TGTGCCAGCAGCCAAGGTGCAAGGCTAGGAGGCTACACCTTC | - | - | TRBJ1-2 | TRBV14
CASSLELAGESEQFF | TGTGCCAGCAGCTTAGAACTAGCGGGAGAATCTGAGCAGTTCTTC | TRBD2 | - | TRBJ2-1 | TRBV11-3
CATSSPRAAHLGDEQFF | TGTGCCACCAGCAGTCCCAGGGCTGCCCATCTAGGGGATGAGCAGTTCTTC | - | - | TRBJ2-1 | TRBV15
CASSLTSGIGTGELFF | TGCGCCAGCAGCTTAACGAGCGGGATCGGAACCGGGGAGCTGTTTTTT | TRBD2 | - | TRBJ2-2 | TRBV5-1
CASSLGTLTALHF | TGTGCCAGCAGTTTAGGGACGCTGACGGCCCTCCACTTT | - | once | TRBJ1-6 | TRBV28
CASSLPSLSEAFF | TGTGCCAGCTCACTACCTTCGTTGTCTGAAGCTTTCTTT | - | - | TRBJ1-1 | TRBV18
CASSQGYRGLLEAFF | TGTGCCAGCAGCCAAGGGTACAGGGGGCTTCTTGAAGCTTTCTTT | TRBD1 | - | TRBJ1-1 | TRBV3-1/TRBV3-2
CASSTRRTFKAEAFF | TGTGCCAGCAGCACACGACGGACGTTCAAGGCTGAAGCTTTCTTT | - | - | TRBJ1-1 | TRBV5-4
CAISESGGGKDNSPLHF | TGTGCCATCAGTGAGTCAGGCGGGGGGAAAGATAATTCACCCCTCCACTTT | - | - | TRBJ1-6 | TRBV10-3
CASSLGAWVAEAFF | TGCGCCAGCAGCTTGGGAGCTTGGGTTGCCGAAGCTTTCTTT | - | - | TRBJ1-1 | TRBV5-1
CASRGRDRGNGYTF | TGTGCCAGCAGGGGCCGGGACAGGGGCAATGGCTACACCTTC | TRBD1 | - | TRBJ1-2 | TRBV27
CASLKQGSSYNEQFF | TGTGCCAGTCTCAAACAGGGTAGCTCCTACAATGAGCAGTTCTTC | - | - | TRBJ2-1 | TRBV19
CASSYSTSGAYEQYF | TGTGCCAGCAGTTACTCGACTAGCGGGGCCTACGAGCAGTACTTC | TRBD2 | - | TRBJ2-7 | TRBV6-5
CASSLAQAGEDTQYF | TGTGCCAGCAGCTTAGCCCAGGCTGGGGAAGATACGCAGTATTTT | - | once | TRBJ2-3 | TRBV7-9
CASKKRGYGTSNQPQHF | TGTGCCAGCAAAAAGAGAGGGTACGGAACTAGCAATCAGCCCCAGCATTTT | - | - | TRBJ1-5 | TRBV28
CASSSFSGVGSGANVLTF | TGCGCCAGCAGCTCCTTTAGCGGGGTGGGCTCTGGGGCCAACGTCCTGACTTTC | TRBD2 | - | TRBJ2-6 | TRBV5-1
CASSSGSYEQYF | TGTGCCAGCTCAAGCGGGTCTTACGAGCAGTACTTC | - | - | TRBJ2-7 | TRBV3-1/TRBV3-2
CASSTSGTGGRTEAFF | TGTGCCAGCAGCACATCCGGGACAGGGGGCAGGACTGAAGCTTTCTTT | TRBD1 | - | TRBJ1-1 | TRBV3-1/TRBV3-2
CASSTLNSPLHF | TGTGCCAGCAGCACTCTTAATTCACCCCTCCACTTT | - | - | TRBJ1-6 | TRBV7-6
CASSPWTEGEAFF | TGTGCCAGCAGTCCATGGACAGAAGGTGAAGCTTTCTTT | - | - | TRBJ1-1 | TRBV27
CASSQDLTGGQPQHF | TGCGCCAGCAGCCAAGATTTAACAGGAGGACAGCCCCAGCATTTT | - | - | TRBJ1-5 | TRBV4-3
CASGLPVGQGASYNEQFF | TGTGCTAGTGGTTTGCCGGTGGGACAGGGGGCTTCCTACAATGAGCAGTTCTTC | TRBD1 | - | TRBJ2-1 | TRBV12-5
CATSREGQPPWTLHF | TGTGCCACCAGCAGAGAGGGACAGCCACCGTGGACCCTCCACTTT | TRBD1 | - | TRBJ1-6 | TRBV15
CASTRDSSYEQYF | TGTGCCAGCACCCGGGACAGCTCCTACGAGCAGTACTTC | TRBD1 | once | TRBJ2-7 | TRBV6-5
CSVVEGPGQPQHF | TGCAGCGTTGTAGAGGGGCCGGGTCAGCCCCAGCATTTT | - | few | TRBJ1-5 | TRBV29-1
CASRPGLANTGELFF | TGTGCCAGCCGCCCGGGACTAGCGAACACCGGGGAGCTGTTTTTT | TRBD2 | - | TRBJ2-2 | TRBV7-3
CASSLTGTGTYEQYF | TGCGCCAGCAGCCTCACCGGGACTGGAACCTACGAGCAGTACTTC | - | - | TRBJ2-7 | TRBV5-1
CASSLGRQGKARYQETQYF | TGTGCCAGCAGCTTAGGTCGACAGGGTAAGGCAAGGTACCAAGAGACCCAGTACTTC | TRBD1 | - | TRBJ2-5 | TRBV7-2
CAISQANQPQHF | TGTGCCATCAGTCAAGCCAATCAGCCCCAGCATTTT | - | - | TRBJ1-5 | TRBV10-3
CAISESGGPYEKLFF | TGTGCCATCAGTGAGTCGGGGGGGCCTTATGAAAAACTGTTTTTT | - | few | TRBJ1-4 | TRBV10-3
CASSLVVTDTQYF | TGTGCCAGCAGCTTAGTAGTCACAGATACGCAGTATTTT | - | - | TRBJ2-3 | TRBV7-9
CASSQGLAESYNEQFF | TGTGCCAGCAGCCAAGGACTAGCGGAAAGCTACAATGAGCAGTTCTTC | TRBD2 | - | TRBJ2-1 | TRBV3-1/TRBV3-2
CASSLPGGRYNEQFF | TGTGCCAGCAGCTTACCGGGAGGTCGCTACAATGAGCAGTTCTTC | TRBD2 | - | TRBJ2-1 | TRBV7-2
CASSQGRAGGKEAQFF | TGCGCCAGCAGCCAAGGTAGGGCAGGGGGGAAAGAAGCGCAGTTCTTC | - | - | TRBJ2-1 | TRBV4-3
CASSYGAGVMKTQYF | TGTGCCAGCAGTTACGGGGCGGGAGTGATGAAGACCCAGTACTTC | TRBD2 | - | TRBJ2-5 | TRBV6-5
CAWRRDSEQYF | TGTGCCTGGAGGCGGGACAGCGAGCAGTACTTC | - | - | TRBJ2-7 | TRBV30
CASSLAPDYGYTF | TGTGCCAGCAGCTTAGCCCCCGACTATGGCTACACCTTC | - | few | TRBJ1-2 | TRBV7-2
CASSFQASGRLYEQYF | TGTGCCAGCAGCTTCCAGGCTAGCGGGAGGTTATACGAGCAGTACTTC | TRBD2 | - | TRBJ2-7 | TRBV7-3
CASSYTYEQYF | TGTGCCAGCAGTTACACCTACGAGCAGTACTTC | - | - | TRBJ2-7 | TRBV7-9
CSVDWTGGGYGYGYTF | TGCAGCGTTGACTGGACAGGGGGAGGATATGGTTATGGCTACACCTTC | TRBD1 | - | TRBJ1-2 | TRBV29-1
CASSPSEDTQYF | TGTGCCAGCAGCCCCAGCGAGGATACGCAGTATTTT | - | few | TRBJ2-3 | TRBV6-2/TRBV6-3
CASSVGGLAGIQETQYF | TGTGCCAGCAGCGTAGGTGGACTAGCGGGAATTCAAGAGACCCAGTACTTC | TRBD2 | - | TRBJ2-5 | TRBV11-3
CASSTRQGSGYTF | TGTGCCAGCAGCACCCGACAGGGGTCTGGCTACACCTTC | TRBD1 | - | TRBJ1-2 | TRBV14
CASSAGHPYEQYF | TGTGCCAGCAGCGCCGGACACCCCTACGAGCAGTACTTC | - | once | TRBJ2-7 | TRBV7-3
CASSSRTGNTIYF | TGTGCCAGCAGCTCTCGTACGGGAAACACCATATATTTT | - | - | TRBJ1-3 | TRBV5-4
CASSSPQIGAAGELFF | TGTGCCAGCAGTTCCCCGCAAATCGGGGCGGCCGGGGAGCTGTTTTTT | - | few | TRBJ2-2 | TRBV27
CATGDPRGTEAFF | TGTGCCACCGGGGACCCTCGGGGCACTGAAGCTTTCTTT | - | - | TRBJ1-1 | TRBV6-5
CASSYSTGYEQYF | TGTGCCAGCAGTTACTCGACTGGCTACGAGCAGTACTTC | - | - | TRBJ2-7 | TRBV6-5
CASYARTNTGELFF | TGTGCCAGCTACGCGAGAACGAACACCGGGGAGCTGTTTTTT | - | - | TRBJ2-2 | TRBV18
CASSLAVGNYYGYTF | TGTGCCAGCAGCTTAGCTGTGGGCAACTACTATGGCTACACCTTC | - | - | TRBJ1-2 | TRBV7-2
CAIAKMAKNQPQHF | TGTGCCATCGCCAAAATGGCTAAAAATCAGCCCCAGCATTTT | - | - | TRBJ1-5 | TRBV28